The 11 T cell receptor beta chains presented below share a single source sample, sequenced in a study of T cells in women clearing cervical HPV infection. Sequencing was performed with immunoSEQ multiplex PCR; in TCRdb, only in-frame clones are kept and a portion is missing. This specimen shows approximately 38,000 clones; the ten leading clones hold about 7%. Source material: blood buffy coat. All receptors come from a woman between 18 and 70 years old with a cervical HPV16 infection that either progressed to CIN3+ or cleared (not recorded which).

Details on this clone: The CDR3 end is not reached by the read, which stops 3 residues before it; the germline J gene fills it in. V gene TRBV7-9 combines with J gene TRBJ1-1; D is perhaps TRBD1 (6 bases). Germline CDR1 is SEHNR and CDR2 is FQNEAQ (reference sequence). The CDR3 covers 13 residues. The germline V and J ends were trimmed by 5 bases and 5 bases, with 12 bases remaining between them. CDR3 residues: CASSIIQGTEAFF. CDR3 DNA (partial): TGTGCCAGCAGCATTATTCAGGGGACTGAA.

Notes on this clone: The CDR3 end is not reached by the read, which stops 3 residues before it; the germline J gene fills it in. This rearrangement joins TRBV7-2 to TRBJ2-3, with D perhaps matching TRBD1 (5 bases). Germline lookup yields CDR1 SGHTA and CDR2 FQGNSA. The CDR3 contains 14 residues. The germline V and J ends were trimmed by 5 bases and 5 bases, with 14 bases remaining between them. The CDR3 spells CASSAEWGQDTQYF. CDR3 DNA (partial): TGTGCCAGCAGCGCAGAATGGGGCCAAGATACG.

Points on this clone: With the read ending 3 residues before the CDR3 end, the germline J gene is used to fill in that end. V gene TRBV7-8 combines with J gene TRBJ1-5; weak D call: TRBD1 (5 bases). Germline V gene data show CDR1 as SGHVS and CDR2 as FQNEAQ. Between the trimmed V and J ends, which lost 2 bases and 7 bases, there was a span of 15 bases. CDR3 length: 15 amino acids. CDR3 region: CASSLSQGKDQPQHF. The part of the CDR3 DNA that was read is TGTGCCAGCAGCTTAAGTCAGGGAAAGGACCAGCCC.

On this clone: The read ends 3 residues before the CDR3 terminus; that terminus is restored from the germline J gene. The chain recombines TRBV5-1 with TRBJ1-2, with D tentatively TRBD1 (6 bases). Germline lookup yields CDR1 SGHRS and CDR2 YFSETQ. The V gene lost 4 bases and the J gene lost 7 bases, with 14 bases spanning the gap. This CDR3 contains 13 residues. CDR3 residues: CASSPTGRSGYTF. CDR3 DNA (partial): TGCGCCAGCAGCCCAACAGGGAGAAGTGGC.

Worth noting for this clone: The read terminates 3 residues ahead of where the CDR3 ends, so the germline J gene completes it. The V call is TRBV20-1, the J call TRBJ2-7; D possibly corresponds to TRBD2 (6 bases). Trimming took 3 bases from V and 4 from J, leaving 13 bases between them. Germline values: CDR1 DFQATT, CDR2 SNEGSKA (reference sequence). The CDR3 is 13 amino acids. This CDR3 reads CSASAGTHYEQYF. The CDR3 bases that were read are TGCAGTGCTAGCGCCGGGACTCATTACGAG.

Worth noting for this clone: The CDR3 end lies 3 residues beyond the end of the read and is filled in from the germline J gene. V gene TRBV7-2 combines with J gene TRBJ2-4; tentatively, D is TRBD1 or TRBD2 (5 bases each). Germline CDR1 SGHTA, CDR2 FQGNSA. The CDR3 loop spans 15 amino acids. The CDR3 here is CASEGQRLLNYGQYF. CDR3 DNA, as far as it was read: TGTGCCAGCGAGGGGCAGCGACTTTTAAACTATGGT.

On this clone itself: The read gets to within 3 residues of the CDR3 end, and the germline J gene fills in the rest. The rearrangement joins TRBV7-2 to TRBJ1-2; D might be TRBD1 (5 bases). The germline gives CDR1 SGHTA, CDR2 FQGNSA. There are 13 residues in the CDR3. The part of the CDR3 DNA that was read is TGTGCCAGCAGCTTAAAGCGGGGGGATACC. As protein: CASSLKRGDT. The complete CDR3 protein is CASSLKRGDTYTF.

Remarks on this clone: The CDR3 extends 3 residues past the end of the read, so its final part is completed from the germline J gene. This chain uses TRBV5-4 with TRBJ2-5; no clear D gene. Germline V lookup: CDR1 SGHNT, CDR2 YYREEE (reference sequence). The CDR3 has 16 residues. V was cut by 0 bases and J by 1 base, with 13 bases left in between. The CDR3 reads CASSLGVSPVQETQYF. The part of the CDR3 DNA that was read is TGTGCCAGCAGCTTGGGAGTTTCCCCGGTCCAAGAGACC.

As for this clone: The read finishes 3 residues shy of the CDR3 end, and the germline J gene is used to complete it. The gene calls are TRBV14 and TRBJ2-7; D not certain. V was cut by 4 bases and J by 6 bases, with 13 bases left in between. Germline lookup yields CDR1 SGHDN and CDR2 FVKESK. This CDR3 is 13 amino acids long. Incomplete CDR3 DNA: TGTGCCAGCAGCCCATCACAGTTCCTCGAG. Protein sequence: CASSPSQFLE. The complete CDR3 reads CASSPSQFLEQYF.

On this clone itself: The read halts 3 residues ahead of the CDR3 end, with the missing end drawn from the germline J gene. The gene calls are TRBV18 and TRBJ1-5; a weak D match, TRBD1 (5 bases). Trimming stripped 3 bases from V and 6 bases from J, with 18 bases between. The CDR3 contains 16 residues. Germline V CDR1 and CDR2: KGHSH, LQKENI. The CDR3 protein is CASSPGIQGPGQPQHF. Incomplete CDR3 DNA: TGTGCCAGCTCACCGGGGATTCAGGGTCCAGGTCAGCCC.

As concerns this clone: The read ends 3 residues early relative to the CDR3; the germline J gene fills the gap. The J gene is TRBJ2-5, the V gene TRBV20-1; D not resolved. Germline CDR1 is DFQATT and CDR2 is SNEGSKA (reference sequence). CDR3 length: 13 amino acids. The germline V and J ends were trimmed by 3 bases and 5 bases, with 13 bases remaining between them. Incomplete CDR3 DNA: TGCAGTGCTAGGCCTAGTTTTTCGGAGACC. This sequence encodes CSARPSFSET. From start to end, the CDR3 is CSARPSFSETQYF.